A single sample gave rise to the 26 T cell receptor beta chains below, sequenced in a study of cytomegalovirus exposure and HLA in healthy donors. Method: immunoSEQ multiplex PCR; TCRdb's copy keeps in-frame clones and lacks some. The table has 150,000 or so clones, approximately 89% seen once; the top ten hold roughly 9.3%. Sequencing used PBMCs. These TCRs come from a woman between 18 and 29 years old in good health and CMV-seropositive.

This sequence joins TRBV29-1 and TRBJ2-2; 10 bases align to TRBD1. The CDR3 has 15 amino acids. Per the germline V gene, CDR1 is SQVTM and CDR2 is ANQGSEA. The ends lost 4 bases at V and 6 bases at J; junction bases unmatched: 8. The CDR3 coding sequence is TGCAGCGTTGGAGGAAGTGGACAGGGGGCCGGGGAGCTGTTTTTT. This sequence encodes CSVGGSGQGAGELFF.

The chain uses TRBV29-1 and TRBJ1-2, with no clear D. V was trimmed by 2 bases and J by 2 bases, leaving 9 bases between them. The V gene's germline CDR1 is SQVTM and CDR2 ANQGSEA. The CDR3 length is 13 residues. The CDR3, as DNA: TGCAGCGTTGAAAAACTCGGGAACTATGGCTACACCTTC. Protein sequence: CSVEKLGNYGYTF.

The rearrangement links TRBV9 to TRBJ2-1; 13 bases map to TRBD2. Germline V lookup: CDR1 SGDLS, CDR2 YYNGEE. V lost 0 bases and J lost 7; bases outside the gene matches: 4. This CDR3 contains 16 residues. CDR3 coding DNA: TGTGCCAGCAGCGTAGGAGCGGGACTAGCGGGGAATGAGCAGTTCTTC. Translation gives CASSVGAGLAGNEQFF.

J is TRBJ1-2 and V is TRBV14, with 8 bases matching TRBD1. There are 16 residues in the CDR3. CDR1 and CDR2 (germline): SGHDN, FVKESK. V lost 4 bases to trimming and J lost 5 bases; unmatched junction nucleotides: 12. In DNA form, the CDR3 reads TGTGCCAGCAGCCTACTGACAGGGGCAAGTTTGTATGGCTACACCTTC. Amino acid sequence: CASSLLTGASLYGYTF.

This chain joins TRBV7-8 and TRBJ2-7; tentative D call: TRBD1 (5 bases). The V gene lost 7 bases and the J gene lost 12 bases, with 19 bases spanning the gap. CDR1 is SGHVS, CDR2 FQNEAQ, per germline. This CDR3 is 12 amino acids long. Here the CDR3 reads CASTISQGFLYF. In nucleotides, the CDR3 is TGTGCCAGCACCATAAGCCAGGGTTTCTTGTACTTC.

The chain is built from TRBV12-5 and TRBJ1-3, with no clear D. Germline V gene lookup returns CDR1 LGHNT and CDR2 FRNRAP. V dropped 1 base and J dropped 8 bases, with 6 bases sitting between them. The CDR3 extends over 12 amino acids. The DNA of the CDR3 is TGTGCTAGTGGTTTGGATCGGGACACCATATATTTT. Translating gives CASGLDRDTIYF.

The chain joins TRBV9 to TRBJ1-1, with a tentative D call TRBD1 (6 bases). The germline V and J ends were trimmed by 4 bases and 7 bases, with 14 bases remaining between them. There are 13 residues in the CDR3. Looked up from germline, CDR1 is SGDLS and CDR2 is YYNGEE. DNA for the CDR3: TGTGCCAGCAGCCCCGGACAGTACCTTGAAGCTTTCTTT. It is translated as CASSPGQYLEAFF.

The V and J genes are TRBV5-1 and TRBJ2-7; the match to TRBD1 covers 7 bases. Germline CDR1 is SGHRS and CDR2 is YFSETQ. The V segment lost 4 bases and the J segment 7 bases; nucleotides outside the gene matches: 11. The CDR3 extends over 14 amino acids. CDR3 coding DNA: TGCGCCAGCAGCGCCCGACCGACAGGGTTAGAGCAGTACTTC. Translated, it gives CASSARPTGLEQYF.

This chain joins TRBV7-9 and TRBJ1-2; TRBD1 is a possible D gene (5 bases). CDR1 is SEHNR, CDR2 FQNEAQ, per germline (reference sequence). This CDR3 region has 18 residues. With 4 bases removed from V and 6 bases from J, the gap between germline ends came to 27 bases. The CDR3 is CASSSLRSRGTTENGYTF. In DNA, the CDR3 is TGTGCCAGCAGCTCACTCCGGAGTAGGGGAACCACTGAGAATGGCTACACCTTC. The full variable domain, in which reference TRBV7-9 and TRBJ1-2 provide the parts outside the CDR3, is DTGVSQNPRHKITKRGQNVTFRCDPISEHNRLYWYRQTLGQGPEFLTYFQNEAQLEKSRLLSDRFSAERPKGSFSTLEIQRTEQGDSAMYLCASSSLRSRGTTENGYTFGSGTRLTVV.

The chain has TRBV7-6 and TRBJ2-1; 9 bases match TRBD1. Trimming at V came to 4 bases and at J to 9 bases, leaving 13 bases not matched to a gene. The CDR3 contains 16 residues. Germline CDR1 reads SGHVS; CDR2 reads FNYEAQ. CDR3: CASSSAATGGFSEQFF. The CDR3 nucleotides are TGTGCCAGCAGCTCAGCCGCGACAGGGGGTTTTAGTGAGCAGTTCTTC.

This clone was recorded a few times. V usage is TRBV4-1 and J usage is TRBJ2-7, with 9 bases fitting TRBD2. The germline gives CDR1 MGHRA, CDR2 YSYEKL. The CDR3 length is 14 residues. V trimming: 3 bases; J trimming: 4 bases; junction bases outside the gene matches: 4. The CDR3 sequence is CASSQATSGYEQYF. DNA for the CDR3: TGCGCCAGCAGCCAGGCGACTAGCGGATACGAGCAGTACTTC.

The chain combines TRBV12-5 with TRBJ2-3; maybe TRBD1 (6 bases). Germline V lookup: CDR1 LGHNT, CDR2 FRNRAP. V dropped 4 bases and J dropped 4 bases, with 12 bases sitting between them. The CDR3 consists of 14 residues. Here the CDR3 reads CASGSRDNPDTQYF. The CDR3 DNA is TGTGCTAGTGGTTCCCGGGACAACCCAGATACGCAGTATTTT.

The CDR3 protein is CSVFGGRAGEQYF. DNA for the CDR3: TGCAGCGTTTTTGGCGGCCGGGCGGGGGAGCAGTACTTC. This sequence joins TRBV29-1 and TRBJ2-7; a possible D gene is TRBD2 (6 bases). CDR3 length equals 13 residues. Germline V CDR1 and CDR2: SQVTM, ANQGSEA. The V gene lost 5 bases and the J gene lost 7 bases, with 18 bases spanning the gap.

As to this clone: The sample has other DNA sequences that encode this CDR3 too. The V and J genes are TRBV6-6 and TRBJ1-3, with 7 bases that match TRBD1. The CDR3 contains 16 residues. V lost 0 bases, J lost 0 bases, and 2 bases stayed unmatched. The germline V gene encodes CDR1 MNHNY and CDR2 SVGAGI (reference sequence). The CDR3 DNA reads as TGTGCCAGCAGTTACTCACAGGGGTACTCTGGAAACACCATATATTTT. Translating gives CASSYSQGYSGNTIYF.

CDR3 nucleotide sequence: TGTGCCATCAGTGAGCCGAGAAAGCTAGCCGACTTCCAAGAGACCCAGTACTTC. It translates to CAISEPRKLADFQETQYF. The chain is built from TRBV10-3 and TRBJ2-5, with D perhaps matching TRBD2 (5 bases). Trimming removed 2 bases at V and 1 base at J, with 20 bases between. CDR1 is ENHRY and CDR2 is SYGVKD in the germline V gene. The CDR3 sequence is 18 residues long.

The V call is TRBV19, the J call TRBJ1-5; D is possibly TRBD1 (6 bases). This CDR3 is built from 17 residues. V gave up 6 bases and J gave up 4 bases, with 22 bases separating them. Looked up from germline, CDR1 is LNHDA and CDR2 is SQIVND (reference sequence). The CDR3 DNA reads TGTGCCAGTAGCCCTCAAATGGCAGGGGTCCGTAATCAGCCCCAGCATTTT. It translates to CASSPQMAGVRNQPQHF. Supplemented by reference TRBV19 and TRBJ1-5, the full variable domain reads DGGITQSPKYLFRKEGQNVTLSCEQNLNHDAMYWYRQDPGQGLRLIYYSQIVNDFQKGDIAEGYSVSREKKESFPLTVTSAQKNPTAFYLCASSPQMAGVRNQPQHFGDGTRLSIL.

The chain couples TRBV30 to TRBJ1-1; D may be TRBD1 (5 bases). Germline CDR1 and CDR2: GTSNPN and SVGIG (reference sequence). CDR3 length: 13 amino acids. Trimming cost V 0 bases and J 8 bases, with 13 bases left between them. The CDR3 DNA reads as TGTGCCTGGAGTGTTAAGCCTCGGGGGGAAGCTTTCTTT. It translates to CAWSVKPRGEAFF.

This clone was seen a few times. The chain uses TRBV14 and TRBJ2-7; D is possibly TRBD2 (6 bases). Trimming shortened V by 8 bases and J by 7 bases, and 15 bases separated the two germline ends. The germline CDR1 and CDR2 sequences are SGHDN and FVKESK. CDR3 length equals 12 residues. The DNA for the CDR3 is TGTGCCAGCGGAGGGTCCCTCGAGGAGCAGTACTTC. This encodes CASGGSLEEQYF.

This chain connects TRBV7-8 to TRBJ2-3; TRBD2 matches at 7 bases. The germline gives CDR1 SGHVS, CDR2 FQNEAQ. The ends lost 7 bases at V and 11 bases at J; junction bases unmatched: 15. The CDR3 runs 14 residues. In nucleotides, the CDR3 is TGTGCCAGCACCCAGAGGGAGGGACCATGGGGGCAGTATTTT. As protein: CASTQREGPWGQYF. Complete variable domain (other parts from reference TRBV7-8 and TRBJ2-3): GAGVSQSPRYKVAKRGQDVALRCDPISGHVSLFWYQQALGQGPEFLTYFQNEAQLDKSGLPSDRFFAERPEGSVSTLKIQRTQQEDSAVYLCASTQREGPWGQYFGPGTRLTVL.

This clone was picked up a small number of times. The rearrangement uses TRBV19 and TRBJ2-1; 9 bases line up with TRBD1. CDR1 LNHDA and CDR2 SQIVND come from the germline V gene (reference sequence). CDR3 size: 17 residues. The junction had 11 bases not matched to a gene; V was cut back by 6 bases and J by 2 bases. The CDR3 sequence: CASRDPLRQGAYNEQFF. The CDR3 bases are TGTGCCAGTAGGGATCCGCTCCGACAGGGGGCCTACAATGAGCAGTTCTTC.

The J gene is TRBJ2-3, the V gene TRBV9; D gene uncertain. V shed 0 bases and J shed 4 bases, with 9 bases lying between them. The CDR3 is 14 amino acids. Germline V gene sequence: CDR1 SGDLS, CDR2 YYNGEE. The CDR3 nucleotides are TGTGCCAGCAGCGTAGGCCTAGGAGCAGATACGCAGTATTTT. Translating gives CASSVGLGADTQYF.

The V gene is TRBV19, the J gene TRBJ1-2; unclear D gene. Trimming cost V 6 bases and J 4 bases, with 9 bases left between them. The CDR3 has 12 amino acids. CDR1 is LNHDA, CDR2 SQIVND, per germline (reference sequence). The CDR3, as DNA: TGTGCCAGTAGCGACCTAGGCTATGGCTACACCTTC. Translated, it gives CASSDLGYGYTF.

The genes are TRBV27 and TRBJ2-7, with TRBD2 as a possible D gene (6 bases). CDR1 is MNHEY and CDR2 is SMNVEV in the germline V gene (reference sequence). Trimming removed 5 bases from V and 2 bases from J, with 13 bases in between. The CDR3 has 14 residues. CDR3 sequence reads: CASSAGTVAYEQYF. As DNA, the CDR3 is TGTGCCAGCAGTGCGGGGACCGTAGCCTACGAGCAGTACTTC.

The chain employs TRBV5-1 and TRBJ2-5, with 7 bases aligning to TRBD2. The V segment lost 4 bases and the J segment 4 bases; nucleotides outside the gene matches: 7. The CDR3 is 14 residues long. The germline V gene has CDR1 SGHRS and CDR2 YFSETQ. CDR3 coding DNA: TGCGCCAGCAGCCGGGGGGAGCGAGGAGAGACCCAGTACTTC. Residues: CASSRGERGETQYF.

The CDR3 DNA reads TGTGCCAGCAGTGAATCCCCCCGGGTAGGTGGCGGCTACACCTTC. This translates into CASSESPRVGGGYTF. The chain uses TRBV6-1 and TRBJ1-2; D unresolved. The germline CDR1 and CDR2 sequences are MNHNS and SASEGT. CDR3 length equals 15 residues. The V gene lost 2 bases and the J gene lost 8 bases, with 18 bases spanning the gap.

The CDR3 protein is CASSIVAGGTYNEQFF. The CDR3 DNA sequence: TGTGCCAGTAGTATAGTTGCAGGGGGGACCTACAATGAGCAGTTCTTC. The chain combines TRBV19 with TRBJ2-1; possible D gene TRBD1, 7 bases. The CDR3 sequence is 16 residues long. V was cut by 1 base and J by 2 bases, with 12 bases left in between. From germline, CDR1 is LNHDA and CDR2 SQIVND (reference sequence). The full variable domain, completed using reference TRBV19 and TRBJ2-1, is DGGITQSPKYLFRKEGQNVTLSCEQNLNHDAMYWYRQDPGQGLRLIYYSQIVNDFQKGDIAEGYSVSREKKESFPLTVTSAQKNPTAFYLCASSIVAGGTYNEQFFGPGTRLTVL.